This T cell receptor (beta chain) was captured in a study of T cell repertoires in cytomegalovirus infection. About the study: Indications came from public TCR beta signatures; they pointed to CMV infection and to a matching HLA type. Overall study results and limits: Dominating the ex vivo response were HLA-C-restricted CMV-specific TCR beta clonotypes.

Each CDR3 protein is one row after TCRdb ran MiXCR on the reads. The table lists about 35,000 distinct CDR3 sequences, about 54% of them singletons. To note about this clonotype: Its target is unknown.

Specimen: CD8+ T cells from cultured PBMCs, collected from culture after CMV antigen stimulation. The TCR originated in a human donor in good health (CMV status not recorded). Some clones in this sample may be carry-over from other donors' samples.

CDR3 in DNA: TGTGCCAGCACCGACGAGTGGGAAAAACTGTTTTTT. It translates to CASTDEWEKLFF. This sequence joins TRBV5-6 and TRBJ1-4; D is undetermined. CDR3 length: 12 residues. V lost 6 bases and J 8 bases, leaving 11 bases between the germline ends. The germline gives CDR1 SGHDT, CDR2 YYEEEE.